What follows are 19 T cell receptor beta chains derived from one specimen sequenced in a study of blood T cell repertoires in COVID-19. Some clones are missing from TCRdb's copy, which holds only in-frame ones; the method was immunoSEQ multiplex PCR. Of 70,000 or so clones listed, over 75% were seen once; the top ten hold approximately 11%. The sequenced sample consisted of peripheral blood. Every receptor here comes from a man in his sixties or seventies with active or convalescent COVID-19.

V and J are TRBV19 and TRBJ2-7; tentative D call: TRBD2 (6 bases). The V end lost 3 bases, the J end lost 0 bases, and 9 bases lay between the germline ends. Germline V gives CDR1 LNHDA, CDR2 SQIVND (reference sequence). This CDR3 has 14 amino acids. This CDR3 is CASSIGSGSYEQYF. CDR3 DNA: TGTGCCAGTAGTATTGGTAGCGGCTCCTACGAGCAGTACTTC.

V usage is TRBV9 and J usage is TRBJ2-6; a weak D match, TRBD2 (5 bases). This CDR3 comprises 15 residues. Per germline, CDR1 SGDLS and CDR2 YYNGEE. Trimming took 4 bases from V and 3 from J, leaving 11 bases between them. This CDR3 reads CASSPPGNGANVLTF. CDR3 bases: TGTGCCAGCAGCCCCCCCGGGAATGGGGCCAACGTCCTGACTTTC.

The CDR3 nucleotides are TGTGCCATCAGTGAGTCCGGCGGGCTCCTCGGGCGTGAGCAGTTCTTC. This codes for CAISESGGLLGREQFF. The chain uses TRBV10-3 and TRBJ2-1, with a tentative D call TRBD2 (5 bases). The CDR3 extends over 16 amino acids. CDR1 is ENHRY, CDR2 SYGVKD, per germline. V lost 0 bases, J lost 9 bases, and 18 bases lay in between.

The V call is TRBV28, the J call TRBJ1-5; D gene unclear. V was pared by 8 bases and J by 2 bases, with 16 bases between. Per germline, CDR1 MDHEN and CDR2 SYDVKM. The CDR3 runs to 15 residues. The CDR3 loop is CASYSTGSGNQPQHF. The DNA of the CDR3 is TGTGCCAGCTATTCCACGGGGTCGGGCAATCAGCCCCAGCATTTT.

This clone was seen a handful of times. CDR3 amino acids: CASISPGLQTQYF. For the CDR3, the DNA is TGTGCCAGCATATCTCCAGGGTTACAGACCCAGTACTTC. V and J are TRBV2 and TRBJ2-5, with a possible D match to TRBD1 (5 bases). CDR1 SNHLY and CDR2 FYNNEI come from the germline V gene. The ends were cut back, 7 bases at V and 6 bases at J, with 15 bases in the middle. The CDR3 contains 13 residues. Looking up the rest from reference TRBV2 and TRBJ2-5 gives the full variable domain: EPEVTQTPSHQVTQMGQEVILRCVPISNHLYFYWYRQILGQKVEFLVSFYNNEISEKSEIFDDQFSVERPDGSNFTLKIRSTKLEDSAMYFCASISPGLQTQYFGPGTRLLVL.

CDR3 residues: CASTPWPGTGVTDTQYF. Here the CDR3 DNA reads TGTGCCAGCACACCCTGGCCGGGGACTGGTGTCACAGATACGCAGTATTTT. The rearrangement joins TRBV2 to TRBJ2-3; tentative D call: TRBD2 (6 bases). This CDR3 has 17 residues. The germline V gene has CDR1 SNHLY and CDR2 FYNNEI. The V gene lost 7 bases and the J gene lost 2 bases, with 22 bases spanning the gap. Full variable domain (remainder filled in from reference TRBV2 and TRBJ2-3): EPEVTQTPSHQVTQMGQEVILRCVPISNHLYFYWYRQILGQKVEFLVSFYNNEISEKSEIFDDQFSVERPDGSNFTLKIRSTKLEDSAMYFCASTPWPGTGVTDTQYFGPGTRLTVL.

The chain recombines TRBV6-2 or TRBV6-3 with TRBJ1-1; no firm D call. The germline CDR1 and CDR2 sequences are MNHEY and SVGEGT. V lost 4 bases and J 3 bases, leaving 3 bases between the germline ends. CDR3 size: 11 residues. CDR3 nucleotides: TGTGCCAGCAGTTCCTACACTGAAGCTTTCTTT. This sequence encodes CASSSYTEAFF.

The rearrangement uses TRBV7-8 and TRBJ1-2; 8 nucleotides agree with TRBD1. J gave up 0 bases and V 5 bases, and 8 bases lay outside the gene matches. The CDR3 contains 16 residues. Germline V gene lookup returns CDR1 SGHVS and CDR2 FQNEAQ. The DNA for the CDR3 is TGTGCCAGCAGCCCGAGGGACAGGTGGGCTAACTATGGCTACACCTTC. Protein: CASSPRDRWANYGYTF.

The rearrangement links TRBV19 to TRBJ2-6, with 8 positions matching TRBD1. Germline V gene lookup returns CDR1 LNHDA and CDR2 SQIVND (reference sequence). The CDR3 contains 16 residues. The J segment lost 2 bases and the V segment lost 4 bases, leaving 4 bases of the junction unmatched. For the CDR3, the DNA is TGTGCCAGTAGTACCCGGACAGGGACTGGGGCCAACGTCCTGACTTTC. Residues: CASSTRTGTGANVLTF.

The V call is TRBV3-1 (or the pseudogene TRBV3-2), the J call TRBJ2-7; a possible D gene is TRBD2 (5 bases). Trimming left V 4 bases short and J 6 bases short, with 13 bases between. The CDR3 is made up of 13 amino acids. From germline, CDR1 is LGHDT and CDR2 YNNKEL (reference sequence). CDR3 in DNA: TGTGCCAGCAGCCGGATCTCGGACTCCGAGCAGTACTTC. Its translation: CASSRISDSEQYF.

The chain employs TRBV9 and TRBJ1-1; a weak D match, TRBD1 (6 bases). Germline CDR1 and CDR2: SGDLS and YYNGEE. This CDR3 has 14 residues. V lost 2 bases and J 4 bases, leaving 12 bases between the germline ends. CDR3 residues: CASSVNTGSTEAFF. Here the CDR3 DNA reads TGTGCCAGCAGCGTTAACACAGGGAGCACTGAAGCTTTCTTT.

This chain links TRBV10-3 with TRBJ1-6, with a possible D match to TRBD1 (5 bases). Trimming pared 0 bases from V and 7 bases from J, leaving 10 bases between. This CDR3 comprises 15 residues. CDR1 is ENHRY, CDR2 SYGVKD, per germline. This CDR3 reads CAISESGQGNSPLHF. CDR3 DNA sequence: TGTGCCATCAGTGAGTCGGGGCAGGGCAATTCACCCCTCCACTTT.

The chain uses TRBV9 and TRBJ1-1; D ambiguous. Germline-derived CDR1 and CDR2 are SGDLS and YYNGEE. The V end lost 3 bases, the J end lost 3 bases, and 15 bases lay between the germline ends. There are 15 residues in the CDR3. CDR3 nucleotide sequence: TGTGCCAGCAGCGCTGAAATCTCAGTGTACACTGAAGCTTTCTTT. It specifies CASSAEISVYTEAFF.

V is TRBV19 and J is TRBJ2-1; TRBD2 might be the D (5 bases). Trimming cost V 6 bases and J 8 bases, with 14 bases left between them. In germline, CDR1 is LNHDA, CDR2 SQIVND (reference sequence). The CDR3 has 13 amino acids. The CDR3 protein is CASRNPPGDEQFF. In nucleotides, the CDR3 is TGTGCCAGTAGAAACCCTCCCGGGGATGAGCAGTTCTTC.

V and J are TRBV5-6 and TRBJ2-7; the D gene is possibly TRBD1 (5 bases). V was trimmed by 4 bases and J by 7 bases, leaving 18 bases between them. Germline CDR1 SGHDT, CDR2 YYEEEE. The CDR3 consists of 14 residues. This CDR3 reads CASSPGILRWEQYF. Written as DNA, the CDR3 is TGTGCCAGCAGCCCAGGGATCCTACGATGGGAGCAGTACTTC.

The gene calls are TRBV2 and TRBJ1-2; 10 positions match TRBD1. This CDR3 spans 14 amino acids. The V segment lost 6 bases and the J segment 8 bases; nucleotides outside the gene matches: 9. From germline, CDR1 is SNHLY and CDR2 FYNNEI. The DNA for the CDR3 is TGTGCCAGCAGCAGCGGGACAGGGGTAGGAGGCTACACCTTC. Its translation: CASSSGTGVGGYTF.

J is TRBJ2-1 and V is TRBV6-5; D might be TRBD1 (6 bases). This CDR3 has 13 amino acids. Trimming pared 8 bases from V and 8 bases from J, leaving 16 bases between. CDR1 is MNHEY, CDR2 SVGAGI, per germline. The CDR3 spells CASLGQNRYEQFF. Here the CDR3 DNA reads TGTGCCAGCCTAGGACAGAATCGGTATGAGCAGTTCTTC.

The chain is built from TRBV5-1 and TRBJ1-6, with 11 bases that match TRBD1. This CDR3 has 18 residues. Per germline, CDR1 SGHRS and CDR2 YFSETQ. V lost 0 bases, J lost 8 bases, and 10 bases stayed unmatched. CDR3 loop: CASSLGDPRDRGDSPLHF. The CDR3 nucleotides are TGCGCCAGCAGCTTGGGCGACCCCCGGGACAGGGGGGATTCACCCCTCCACTTT.

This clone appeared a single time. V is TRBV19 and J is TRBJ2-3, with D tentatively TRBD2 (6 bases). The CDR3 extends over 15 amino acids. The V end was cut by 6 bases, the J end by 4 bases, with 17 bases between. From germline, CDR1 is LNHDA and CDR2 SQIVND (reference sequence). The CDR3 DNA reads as TGTGCCAGTAGCACCCACAGGCGGGACCCAGATACGCAGTATTTT. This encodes CASSTHRRDPDTQYF.